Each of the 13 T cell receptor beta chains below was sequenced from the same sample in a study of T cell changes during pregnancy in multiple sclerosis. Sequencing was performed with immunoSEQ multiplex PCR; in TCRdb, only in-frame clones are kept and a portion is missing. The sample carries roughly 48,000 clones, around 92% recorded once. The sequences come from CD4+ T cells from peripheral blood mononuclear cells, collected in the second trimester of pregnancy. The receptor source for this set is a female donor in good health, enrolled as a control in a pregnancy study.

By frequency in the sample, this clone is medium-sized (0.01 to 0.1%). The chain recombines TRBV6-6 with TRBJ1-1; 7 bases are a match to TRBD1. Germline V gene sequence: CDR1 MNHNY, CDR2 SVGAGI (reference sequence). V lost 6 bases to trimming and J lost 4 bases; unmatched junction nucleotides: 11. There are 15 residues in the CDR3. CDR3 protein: CASRKETGIGTEAFF. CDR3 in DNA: TGTGCCAGCAGGAAGGAGACAGGGATAGGCACTGAAGCTTTCTTT.

In DNA form, the CDR3 reads TGCGCCAGCAGCTTACACAGGGTTTGGGACACTGAAGCTTTCTTT. Protein product: CASSLHRVWDTEAFF. The chain has TRBV5-1 and TRBJ1-1; the D gene is possibly TRBD1 (6 bases). CDR3 length: 15 amino acids. CDR1 and CDR2 from the germline V gene are SGHRS and YFSETQ. Trimming left V 2 bases short and J 3 bases short, with 14 bases between.

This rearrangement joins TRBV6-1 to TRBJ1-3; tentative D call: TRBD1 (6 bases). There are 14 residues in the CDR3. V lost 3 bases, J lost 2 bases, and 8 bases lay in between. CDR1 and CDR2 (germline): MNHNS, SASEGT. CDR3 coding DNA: TGTGCCAGCAGTGACAGGGGCGCTGGAAACACCATATATTTT. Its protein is CASSDRGAGNTIYF.

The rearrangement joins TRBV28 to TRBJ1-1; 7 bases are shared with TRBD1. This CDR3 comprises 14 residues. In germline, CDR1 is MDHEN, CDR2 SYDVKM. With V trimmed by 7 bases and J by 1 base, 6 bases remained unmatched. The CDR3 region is CASTLGTANTEAFF. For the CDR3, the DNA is TGTGCCAGCACCCTGGGGACAGCGAACACTGAAGCTTTCTTT. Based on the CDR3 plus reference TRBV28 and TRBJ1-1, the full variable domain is DVKVTQSSRYLVKRTGEKVFLECVQDMDHENMFWYRQDPGLGLRLIYFSYDVKMKEKGDIPEGYSVSREKKERFSLILESASTNQTSMYLCASTLGTANTEAFFGQGTRLTVV.

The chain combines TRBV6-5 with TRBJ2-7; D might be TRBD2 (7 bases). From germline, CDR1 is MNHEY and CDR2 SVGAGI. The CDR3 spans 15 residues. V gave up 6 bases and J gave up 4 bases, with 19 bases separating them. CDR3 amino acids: CASRARGAGNYEQYF. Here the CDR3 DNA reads TGTGCCAGCAGGGCCCGGGGGGCGGGTAATTACGAGCAGTACTTC.

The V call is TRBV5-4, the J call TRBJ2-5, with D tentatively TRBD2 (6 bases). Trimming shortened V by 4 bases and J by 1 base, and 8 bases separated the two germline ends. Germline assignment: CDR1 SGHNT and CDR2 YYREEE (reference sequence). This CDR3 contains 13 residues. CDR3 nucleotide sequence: TGTGCCAGCAGCCGGGAGACCCAAGAGACCCAGTACTTC. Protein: CASSRETQETQYF.

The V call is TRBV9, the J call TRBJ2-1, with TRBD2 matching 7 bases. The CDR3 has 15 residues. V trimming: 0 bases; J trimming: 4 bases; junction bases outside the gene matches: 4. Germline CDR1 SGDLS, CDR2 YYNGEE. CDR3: CASSVGASGYNEQFF. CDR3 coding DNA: TGTGCCAGCAGCGTAGGCGCTAGCGGATACAATGAGCAGTTCTTC.

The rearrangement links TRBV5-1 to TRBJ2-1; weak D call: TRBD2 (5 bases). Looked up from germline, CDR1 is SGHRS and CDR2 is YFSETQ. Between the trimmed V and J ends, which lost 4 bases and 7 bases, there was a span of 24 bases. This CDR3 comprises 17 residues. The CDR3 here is CASSPDLRLSSPNEQFF. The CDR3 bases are TGCGCCAGCAGCCCTGACTTGAGACTAAGCTCTCCGAATGAGCAGTTCTTC.

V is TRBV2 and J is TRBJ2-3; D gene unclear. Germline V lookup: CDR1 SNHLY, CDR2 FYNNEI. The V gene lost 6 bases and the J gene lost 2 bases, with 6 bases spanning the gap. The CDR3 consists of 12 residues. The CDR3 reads CASSFYTDTQYF. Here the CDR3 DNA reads TGTGCCAGCAGCTTTTACACAGATACGCAGTATTTT.

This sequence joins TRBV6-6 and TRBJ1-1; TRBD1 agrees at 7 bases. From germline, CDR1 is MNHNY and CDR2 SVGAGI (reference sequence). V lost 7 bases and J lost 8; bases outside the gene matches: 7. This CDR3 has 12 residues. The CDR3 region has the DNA TGTGCCAGCATCCCGGACAGGAGAGAAGCTTTCTTT. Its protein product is CASIPDRREAFF.

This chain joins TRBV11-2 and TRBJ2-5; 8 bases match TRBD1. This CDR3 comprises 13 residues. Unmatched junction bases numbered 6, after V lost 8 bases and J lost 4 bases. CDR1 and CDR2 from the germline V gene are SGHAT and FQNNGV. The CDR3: CASFQGAGETQYF. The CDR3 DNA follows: TGTGCCAGCTTTCAGGGGGCTGGAGAGACCCAGTACTTC.

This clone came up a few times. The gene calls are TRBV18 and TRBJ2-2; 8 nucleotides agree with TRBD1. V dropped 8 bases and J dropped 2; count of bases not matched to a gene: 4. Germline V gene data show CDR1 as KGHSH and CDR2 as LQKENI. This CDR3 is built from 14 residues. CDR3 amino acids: CASVPGGNTGELFF. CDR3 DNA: TGTGCCAGCGTACCAGGGGGCAACACCGGGGAGCTGTTTTTT.

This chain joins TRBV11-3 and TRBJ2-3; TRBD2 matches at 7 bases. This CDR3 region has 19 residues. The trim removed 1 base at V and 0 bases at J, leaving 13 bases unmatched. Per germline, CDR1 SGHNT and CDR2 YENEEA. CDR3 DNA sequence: TGTGCCAGCAGCTTAGGGTACGGGCTAGCGGAGGCTAGCACAGATACGCAGTATTTT. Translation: CASSLGYGLAEASTDTQYF.